This T cell receptor (beta chain) was observed in a study of cytomegalovirus exposure and HLA in healthy donors. TCRdb's copy holds only in-frame clones and misses some; the assay was immunoSEQ multiplex PCR. The sample yields some 64,000 clones, approximately 96% seen once. The V and J ends lost 4 bases and 0 bases, in that order; junction bases with no gene match: 7. Germline CDR1 reads MNHEY; CDR2 reads SMNVEV (reference sequence). This CDR3 contains 16 residues. The source of this sequence is a woman aged 18 to 35 in good health and CMV-seropositive. The chain uses TRBV27 and TRBJ1-2; 8 bases agree with TRBD1. The sequenced material came from PBMCs. CDR3 loop: CASSSYQGAANYGYTF. CDR3 sequence (DNA): TGTGCCAGCAGTTCGTATCAGGGGGCGGCTAACTATGGCTACACCTTC.